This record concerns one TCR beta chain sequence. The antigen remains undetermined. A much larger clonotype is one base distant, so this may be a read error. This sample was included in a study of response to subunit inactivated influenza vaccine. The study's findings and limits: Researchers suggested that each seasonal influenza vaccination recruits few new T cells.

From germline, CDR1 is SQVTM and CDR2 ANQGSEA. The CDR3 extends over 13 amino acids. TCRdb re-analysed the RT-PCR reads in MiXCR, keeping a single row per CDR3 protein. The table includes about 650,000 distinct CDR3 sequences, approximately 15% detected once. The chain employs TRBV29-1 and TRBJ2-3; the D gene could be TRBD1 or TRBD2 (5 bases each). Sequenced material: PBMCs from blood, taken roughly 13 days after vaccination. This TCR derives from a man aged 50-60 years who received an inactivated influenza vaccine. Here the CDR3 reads CGVDFRPGRDEYF. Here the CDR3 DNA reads TGCGGCGTTGACTTCAGACCGGGACGGGATGAGTATTTT.